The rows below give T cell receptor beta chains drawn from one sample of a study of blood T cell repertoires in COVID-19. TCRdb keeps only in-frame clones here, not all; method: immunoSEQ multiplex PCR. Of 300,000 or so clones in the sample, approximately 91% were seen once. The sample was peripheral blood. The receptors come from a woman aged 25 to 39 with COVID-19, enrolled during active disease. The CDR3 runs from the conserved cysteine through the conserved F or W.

CDR3: CASSLGIGQGWKRNTIYF
V: TRBV7-8
J: TRBJ1-3

CDR3: CASSLGTSANEQFF
V: TRBV5-1
J: TRBJ2-1

CDR3: CASGNRDHNSPLHF
V: TRBV6-1
J: TRBJ1-6

CDR3: CASSRVRGISSYEQYF
V: TRBV7-8
J: TRBJ2-7

CDR3: CAWIPRDRGNEKLFF
V: TRBV30
J: TRBJ1-4

CDR3: CASSQDPLTRLKYSYEQYF
V: TRBV14
J: TRBJ2-7

CDR3: CASRYTPDSEAFF
V: TRBV7-9
J: TRBJ1-1

CDR3: CASSDDNEQFF
V: TRBV6-1
J: TRBJ2-1

CDR3: CASSSDPGTAYEQYF
V: TRBV11-3
J: TRBJ2-7

CDR3: CASSPPGQAVEKLFF
V: TRBV19
J: TRBJ1-4

CDR3: CASSGRDRVSNQPQHF
V: TRBV6-1
J: TRBJ1-5

CDR3: CASSLGQGDNSPLHF
V: TRBV28
J: TRBJ1-6

CDR3: CASSYRGLAGGNEQFF
V: TRBV6-5
J: TRBJ2-1

CDR3: CAISEPLAGSNTGELFF
V: TRBV10-3
J: TRBJ2-2

CDR3: CASSPRGTSGYNEQFF
V: TRBV11-3
J: TRBJ2-1

CDR3: CASSLAGPNSPLHF
V: TRBV5-1
J: TRBJ1-6

CDR3: CASSRGLGEEKLFF
V: TRBV2
J: TRBJ1-4

CDR3: CASSFAAANYGYTF
V: TRBV27
J: TRBJ1-2

CDR3: CASSIGSSGSLAQYF
V: TRBV19
J: TRBJ2-3

CDR3: CASSRPRAVGYEQYF
V: TRBV21-1
J: TRBJ2-7

CDR3: CAWRRENTEAFF
V: TRBV30
J: TRBJ1-1

CDR3: CASSQTGGRSNTGELFF
V: TRBV4-2
J: TRBJ2-2